These 6 T cell receptor beta chains were all obtained from the same sample, sequenced in a study of T-cell memory formation after mild COVID-19. MiXCR, run by TCRdb on the 5' RACE reads, gives a single entry per CDR3 protein. The table records fewer than 700,000 distinct CDR3 sequences, about a fifth of them present only once. The sample was PBMCs or a T cell subset sorted from them (not recorded which). All receptors come from an adult woman who had mild COVID-19 (a few samples of this study predate the infection). Cell type and time point are not known.

V usage is TRBV29-1 and J usage is TRBJ1-5; a weak D match, TRBD1 (5 bases). CDR3 length: 14 residues. In germline, CDR1 is SQVTM, CDR2 ANQGSEA. Trimming pared 6 bases from V and 1 base from J, leaving 13 bases between. The CDR3 spells CSVGAGRSNQPQHF. CDR3 coding DNA: TGCAGCGTGGGAGCGGGACGGAGCAATCAGCCCCAGCATTTT.

The gene calls are TRBV18 and TRBJ1-1; D may be TRBD1 (6 bases). The CDR3 is 11 residues long. Trimming cost V 6 bases and J 7 bases, with 9 bases left between them. In germline, CDR1 is KGHSH, CDR2 LQKENI. The DNA of the CDR3 is TGTGCCAGCTCTCCGACAGGTGAAGCTTTCTTT. The encoded protein is CASSPTGEAFF.

The rearrangement joins TRBV5-1 to TRBJ1-1; D not certain. Germline values: CDR1 SGHRS, CDR2 YFSETQ. The CDR3 extends over 14 amino acids. The V gene lost 2 bases and the J gene lost 2 bases, with 10 bases spanning the gap. CDR3 residues: CASSFDGSNTEAFF. The CDR3 bases are TGCGCCAGCAGCTTTGATGGCAGCAACACTGAAGCTTTCTTT. Combining the CDR3 with reference TRBV5-1 and TRBJ1-1 gives the whole variable domain KAGVTQTPRYLIKTRGQQVTLSCSPISGHRSVSWYQQTPGQGLQFLFEYFSETQRNKGNFPGRFSGRQFSNSRSEMNVSTLELGDSALYLCASSFDGSNTEAFFGQGTRLTVV.

The genes are TRBV4-1 and TRBJ2-3, with D possibly matching TRBD1 (6 bases). The CDR3 covers 17 residues. Deletions cut 0 bases from V and 2 bases from J, with 15 bases between. From germline, CDR1 is MGHRA and CDR2 YSYEKL. DNA for the CDR3: TGCGCCAGCAGCCAAGATCCCCCGACAGGATACACAGATACGCAGTATTTT. Residues: CASSQDPPTGYTDTQYF.

The sample holds a few counts of this clonotype. This chain joins TRBV5-1 and TRBJ2-7, with TRBD2 matching over 13 bases. The CDR3 runs to 14 residues. The junction had 3 bases not matched to a gene; V was cut back by 4 bases and J by 5 bases. CDR1 is SGHRS and CDR2 is YFSETQ in the germline V gene. CDR3: CASSQGTSGNEQYF. CDR3 coding DNA: TGCGCCAGCAGCCAGGGGACTAGCGGGAACGAGCAGTACTTC. Filled out from reference TRBV5-1 and TRBJ2-7, the complete variable domain reads KAGVTQTPRYLIKTRGQQVTLSCSPISGHRSVSWYQQTPGQGLQFLFEYFSETQRNKGNFPGRFSGRQFSNSRSEMNVSTLELGDSALYLCASSQGTSGNEQYFGPGTRLTVT.

The chain joins TRBV12-3 or TRBV12-4 to TRBJ2-3, with D perhaps given as TRBD1 or TRBD2 (6 bases each). The germline V and J ends were trimmed by 1 base and 5 bases, with 10 bases remaining between them. The CDR3 spans 14 residues. The CDR3 DNA reads as TGTGCCAGCAGTTTAGGGGGGGCGCTAGATACGCAGTATTTT. Its protein is CASSLGGALDTQYF.